Only a few counts were recorded for the clone carrying this T cell receptor beta chain. Its antigen is not identified. Germline V gene data show CDR1 as SGHDT and CDR2 as YYEEEE. Germline trimming cut 3 bases from V and 5 bases from J; bases unmatched to any gene: 5. The CDR3 loop spans 14 amino acids. The sample belongs to a study of T cell repertoires in ileal Crohn's disease. Findings of the study overall: Compared with CD4 T cells, sorted CD8 cells carried more expanded clones.

Approximately 500 nanograms of biopsy DNA per sample underwent TCRB immunosequencing. Clones were read by immunoSEQ multiplex PCR, and TCRdb kept only the in-frame ones, dropping some. The data hold 12,000 to 15,000 clones, with 87% observed a single time. The sequencing input was ileal tissue. The genes are TRBV5-6 and TRBJ2-7, with TRBD1 identical over 10 bases. This TCR derives from an adult with Crohn's disease. The DNA of the CDR3 is TGTGCCAGCAGCTGGGGGACAGGGGAACACGAGCAGTACTTC. Translating it yields CASSWGTGEHEQYF.